This T cell receptor beta chain was captured by sequencing in a study of T cell responses to AZD1222 COVID-19 vaccine. Libraries were prepared by immunoSEQ multiplex PCR; TCRdb keeps only in-frame clonotypes and omits some of them. This table has about 93,000 clones, around nine tenths appearing once. Remarks on this clone: Its antigen is still unknown.

The V gene lost 4 bases and the J gene lost 3 bases, with 17 bases spanning the gap. The CDR3 runs 16 residues. Germline V gene lookup returns CDR1 SGDLS and CDR2 YYNGEE. Study-level results: Clonal diversity was possibly underestimated, and the donors were mostly white British, with more females. Vaccine-associated CD4 TCRs spanned spike, dominant at 160-218 and 743-854. There were repertoire samples only from the period after the peak T cell response.

The clonotype was recovered from an adult in good health. The chain is built from TRBV9 and TRBJ1-3, with D possibly TRBD1 on 6 matching bases. The sequencing here drew on peripheral blood, taken on day 0 of MenACWY control vaccination. CDR3 DNA: TGTGCCAGCAGCCCTAGACAGGTTTTATATGGAAACACCATATATTTT. It yields the protein CASSPRQVLYGNTIYF. Full variable domain (remainder filled in from reference TRBV9 and TRBJ1-3): DSGVTQTPKHLITATGQRVTLRCSPRSGDLSVYWYQQSLDQGLQFLIQYYNGEERAKGNILERFSAQQFPDLHSELNLSSLELGDSALYFCASSPRQVLYGNTIYFGEGSWLTVV.